Below are 5 T cell receptor beta chains sequenced from a single sample in a study of T cell repertoires in cytomegalovirus infection. In TCRdb, the reads were re-called with MiXCR into one record per CDR3 protein. Among roughly 760,000 distinct CDR3 sequences listed, approximately 34% were seen once. Input material: PBMCs. The receptor source for this set is a human donor in good health (CMV status not recorded). Some clones in this sample may be carry-over from other donors' samples.

The V gene is TRBV6-8, the J gene TRBJ2-7, with 8 bases matching TRBD1. The CDR3 length is 14 residues. Germline loops: CDR1 MNHGY, CDR2 SAAAGT. Trimming cost V 8 bases and J 2 bases; bases outside gene matches: 8. CDR3 sequence (DNA): TGTGCCAGCGGCCCGGGGACAGGACCCTACGAGCAGTACTTC. Protein: CASGPGTGPYEQYF.

The chain links TRBV28 to TRBJ2-2; 8 positions agree with TRBD2. CDR3 length: 15 amino acids. The ends lost 3 bases at V and 4 bases at J; junction bases unmatched: 4. The germline V gene has CDR1 MDHEN and CDR2 SYDVKM. CDR3 region: CASSFSGEITGELFF. CDR3 nucleotide sequence: TGTGCCAGCAGTTTTAGCGGGGAGATCACCGGGGAGCTGTTTTTT.

V is TRBV19 and J is TRBJ2-2, with a weak D call TRBD2 (5 bases). The CDR3 is made up of 15 amino acids. Trimming cost V 0 bases and J 6 bases, with 11 bases left between them. Per germline, CDR1 LNHDA and CDR2 SQIVND (reference sequence). CDR3 sequence reads: CASSIDSSHAGELFF. The CDR3, as DNA: TGTGCCAGTAGTATAGATTCTAGCCATGCCGGGGAGCTGTTTTTT. Full variable domain (missing parts from reference TRBV19 and TRBJ2-2): DGGITQSPKYLFRKEGQNVTLSCEQNLNHDAMYWYRQDPGQGLRLIYYSQIVNDFQKGDIAEGYSVSREKKESFPLTVTSAQKNPTAFYLCASSIDSSHAGELFFGEGSRLTVL.

The genes are TRBV10-3 and TRBJ2-7; TRBD2 is a possible D gene (6 bases). The germline CDR1 and CDR2 sequences are ENHRY and SYGVKD. The CDR3 consists of 13 residues. V shed 6 bases and J shed 4 bases, with 13 bases lying between them. This CDR3 is CAISCAGIYEQYF. The CDR3, as DNA: TGTGCCATCAGCTGCGCGGGGATTTACGAGCAGTACTTC.

This clonotype was counted between two and nine times. The rearrangement uses TRBV28 and TRBJ1-6, with D possibly matching TRBD1 (5 bases). The CDR3 runs 16 residues. Germline V CDR1 and CDR2: MDHEN, SYDVKM. V gave up 5 bases and J gave up 1 base, with 12 bases separating them. The CDR3 loop is CASSPRVMSYNSPLHF. The DNA of the CDR3 is TGTGCCAGCAGTCCCAGGGTTATGTCCTATAATTCACCCCTCCACTTT.